A selection of T cell receptor beta chains follows, all from one sample in a study of blood T cell repertoires in COVID-19. The data were produced by immunoSEQ multiplex PCR, yet TCRdb's version contains in-frame clones alone and is incomplete. Of some 300,000 clones in the sample, roughly 91% were seen once. The sample comprised PBMCs or T cells enriched from blood (not recorded which). The receptors come from a woman aged 60-75 years in a cohort exposed to, infected with or recovered from COVID-19 (not recorded which). CDR3s include the opening cysteine and the closing phenylalanine or tryptophan. D genes are given only for firm matches. A clone size is listed for some rows: how often the clone was seen (once, few, many), or a class if it is expanded.

j_call: TRBJ2-2
clone_size: -
v_call: TRBV2
d_call: TRBD1
cdr3_aa: CASSPGTASNTGELFF
cdr3_nt: TGTGCCAGCAGTCCCGGGACAGCTTCGAACACCGGGGAGCTGTTTTTT

j_call: TRBJ1-1
clone_size: -
v_call: TRBV5-1
d_call: TRBD1
cdr3_aa: CASSGRDREGTEAFF
cdr3_nt: TGCGCCAGCAGCGGACGGGACAGGGAGGGCACTGAAGCTTTCTTT

j_call: TRBJ1-5
clone_size: -
v_call: TRBV19
d_call: TRBD1
cdr3_aa: CASSTGGQGDQPQHF
cdr3_nt: TGTGCCAGTAGTACCGGCGGACAGGGGGATCAGCCCCAGCATTTT

j_call: TRBJ2-4
clone_size: -
v_call: TRBV7-9
d_call: -
cdr3_aa: CASSPLTGALAKNIQYF
cdr3_nt: TGTGCCAGCAGCCCCTTGACGGGAGCCCTAGCCAAAAACATTCAGTACTTC

j_call: TRBJ1-5
clone_size: -
v_call: TRBV6-2/TRBV6-3
d_call: TRBD1
cdr3_aa: CASSGTGGNQPQHF
cdr3_nt: TGTGCCAGCAGTGGGACAGGGGGAAATCAGCCCCAGCATTTT

j_call: TRBJ1-1
clone_size: -
v_call: TRBV5-8
d_call: -
cdr3_aa: CASSLAKGTEAFF
cdr3_nt: TGTGCCAGCAGCCTAGCAAAGGGCACTGAAGCTTTCTTT

j_call: TRBJ2-5
clone_size: -
v_call: TRBV11-3
d_call: TRBD1
cdr3_aa: CASGLGQGVSGAGKETQYF
cdr3_nt: TGTGCCAGTGGGCTCGGACAGGGGGTTTCCGGGGCTGGGAAAGAGACCCAGTACTTC

j_call: TRBJ2-3
clone_size: -
v_call: TRBV7-8
d_call: TRBD1
cdr3_aa: CASSVNRDRSTDTQYF
cdr3_nt: TGTGCCAGCAGCGTCAACCGGGACAGGAGCACAGATACGCAGTATTTT

j_call: TRBJ1-5
clone_size: -
v_call: TRBV27
d_call: TRBD1
cdr3_aa: CASRAGQGNQPQHF
cdr3_nt: TGTGCCAGCAGGGCCGGACAGGGCAATCAGCCCCAGCATTTT

j_call: TRBJ2-3
clone_size: -
v_call: TRBV11-3
d_call: TRBD2
cdr3_aa: CASSFGLAGGPDTQYF
cdr3_nt: TGTGCCAGCAGCTTCGGACTAGCGGGAGGGCCAGATACGCAGTATTTT

j_call: TRBJ1-4
clone_size: -
v_call: TRBV25-1
d_call: -
cdr3_aa: CASSDGQQINEKLFF
cdr3_nt: TGTGCCAGCAGTGACGGACAGCAGATTAATGAAAAACTGTTTTTT

j_call: TRBJ1-3
clone_size: -
v_call: TRBV6-5
d_call: -
cdr3_aa: CASSDGSTQNTIYF
cdr3_nt: TGTGCCAGCAGCGACGGGTCAACGCAAAACACCATATATTTT

j_call: TRBJ1-2
clone_size: -
v_call: TRBV11-2
d_call: -
cdr3_aa: CASSSVRKGLYGYTF
cdr3_nt: TGTGCCAGCAGCTCGGTTCGGAAGGGGCTCTATGGCTACACCTTC

j_call: TRBJ1-2
clone_size: -
v_call: TRBV5-6
d_call: -
cdr3_aa: CASSLDQAIYGYTF
cdr3_nt: TGTGCCAGCAGCTTGGATCAGGCAATCTATGGCTACACCTTC

j_call: TRBJ2-6
clone_size: -
v_call: TRBV20-1
d_call: -
cdr3_aa: CSASPPRGGNSGANVLTF
cdr3_nt: TGCAGTGCGAGTCCACCCCGGGGAGGTAACTCTGGGGCCAACGTCCTGACTTTC

j_call: TRBJ2-5
clone_size: -
v_call: TRBV7-3
d_call: TRBD2
cdr3_aa: CASSWSSGSVETQYF
cdr3_nt: TGTGCCAGCAGCTGGAGTAGCGGGAGTGTGGAGACCCAGTACTTC

j_call: TRBJ2-1
clone_size: -
v_call: TRBV5-1
d_call: -
cdr3_aa: CASSFTGDSYNEQFF
cdr3_nt: TGCGCCAGCAGCTTCACCGGAGACTCCTACAATGAGCAGTTCTTC

j_call: TRBJ2-3
clone_size: -
v_call: TRBV5-6
d_call: -
cdr3_aa: CASSARSGWSTDTQYF
cdr3_nt: TGTGCCAGCAGCGCCCGCTCGGGGTGGAGCACAGATACGCAGTATTTT

j_call: TRBJ2-6
clone_size: -
v_call: TRBV7-9
d_call: -
cdr3_aa: CASSLEQGANVLTF
cdr3_nt: TGTGCCAGCAGCTTAGAACAAGGGGCCAACGTCCTGACTTTC

j_call: TRBJ1-5
clone_size: -
v_call: TRBV19
d_call: TRBD1
cdr3_aa: CASSIPGTAAIYSNQPQHF
cdr3_nt: TGTGCCAGTAGTATCCCCGGGACAGCAGCCATATATAGCAATCAGCCCCAGCATTTT

j_call: TRBJ1-1
clone_size: -
v_call: TRBV19
d_call: -
cdr3_aa: CASTKGGDRNTEAFF
cdr3_nt: TGTGCCAGTACCAAGGGGGGGGACCGAAACACTGAAGCTTTCTTT

j_call: TRBJ1-1
clone_size: -
v_call: TRBV6-5
d_call: -
cdr3_aa: CASTGATNTEAFF
cdr3_nt: TGTGCCAGCACAGGGGCGACGAACACTGAAGCTTTCTTT

j_call: TRBJ1-4
clone_size: -
v_call: TRBV28
d_call: -
cdr3_aa: CASTPGGYPATNEKLFF
cdr3_nt: TGTGCCAGCACCCCCGGGGGGTACCCCGCAACTAATGAAAAACTGTTTTTT

j_call: TRBJ2-3
clone_size: once
v_call: TRBV5-1
d_call: TRBD2
cdr3_aa: CASSFSGSGTDTQYF
cdr3_nt: TGCGCCAGCAGCTTTAGCGGGAGTGGCACAGATACGCAGTATTTT

j_call: TRBJ2-3
clone_size: -
v_call: TRBV5-1
d_call: -
cdr3_aa: CASSLALEGQQTQYF
cdr3_nt: TGCGCCAGCAGCTTGGCCCTGGAGGGGCAGCAGACGCAGTATTTT

j_call: TRBJ2-4
clone_size: -
v_call: TRBV28
d_call: -
cdr3_aa: CASSLCMQGSCIQYF
cdr3_nt: TGTGCCAGCAGCCTTTGCATGCAGGGGAGTTGCATTCAGTACTTC

j_call: TRBJ2-1
clone_size: -
v_call: TRBV25-1
d_call: -
cdr3_aa: CASSDLVISYNEQFF
cdr3_nt: TGTGCCAGCAGTGATCTAGTTATATCCTACAATGAGCAGTTCTTC

j_call: TRBJ2-6
clone_size: -
v_call: TRBV6-2/TRBV6-3
d_call: -
cdr3_aa: CASSYGGSGANVLTF
cdr3_nt: TGTGCCAGCAGTTACGGAGGGTCTGGGGCCAACGTCCTGACTTTC

j_call: TRBJ2-7
clone_size: -
v_call: TRBV28
d_call: TRBD2
cdr3_aa: CASSSLPPPGLAYEQYF
cdr3_nt: TGTGCCAGCAGTTCCCTCCCCCCCCCGGGACTAGCTTACGAGCAGTACTTC

j_call: TRBJ1-6
clone_size: -
v_call: TRBV7-3
d_call: -
cdr3_aa: CASSVGAGLTLHF
cdr3_nt: TGTGCCAGCAGCGTTGGAGCAGGGCTGACCCTCCACTTT

j_call: TRBJ1-4
clone_size: -
v_call: TRBV6-5
d_call: -
cdr3_aa: CASSSTATNEKLFF
cdr3_nt: TGTGCCAGCAGTTCTACAGCAACTAATGAAAAACTGTTTTTT

j_call: TRBJ2-1
clone_size: few
v_call: TRBV5-1
d_call: TRBD2
cdr3_aa: CASSLVGLAGVLVYNEQFF
cdr3_nt: TGCGCCAGCAGCTTGGTGGGACTAGCGGGAGTTTTGGTCTACAATGAGCAGTTCTTC

j_call: TRBJ1-4
clone_size: -
v_call: TRBV6-5
d_call: -
cdr3_aa: CASRAQVTNEKLFF
cdr3_nt: TGTGCCAGCAGAGCACAGGTAACTAATGAAAAACTGTTTTTT

j_call: TRBJ2-3
clone_size: once
v_call: TRBV2
d_call: TRBD2
cdr3_aa: CASSETLAGADTQYF
cdr3_nt: TGTGCCAGCAGTGAAACACTAGCGGGAGCAGATACGCAGTATTTT

j_call: TRBJ2-1
clone_size: -
v_call: TRBV24-1
d_call: -
cdr3_aa: CATPPSGVMGYNEQFF
cdr3_nt: TGTGCCACCCCTCCGTCAGGGGTCATGGGGTACAATGAGCAGTTCTTC

j_call: TRBJ2-1
clone_size: -
v_call: TRBV28
d_call: -
cdr3_aa: CASSPGEYNEQFF
cdr3_nt: TGTGCCAGCAGTCCGGGGGAATACAATGAGCAGTTCTTC

j_call: TRBJ2-7
clone_size: -
v_call: TRBV5-8
d_call: TRBD1
cdr3_aa: CASSRDRGREQYF
cdr3_nt: TGTGCCAGCAGCCGGGACAGGGGGCGCGAGCAGTACTTC

j_call: TRBJ2-1
clone_size: -
v_call: TRBV24-1
d_call: TRBD2
cdr3_aa: CATSQLAGVGNEQFF
cdr3_nt: TGTGCCACCAGTCAACTAGCGGGAGTGGGCAATGAGCAGTTCTTC

j_call: TRBJ1-5
clone_size: -
v_call: TRBV7-9
d_call: -
cdr3_aa: CASSLADTGNQPQHF
cdr3_nt: TGTGCCAGCAGCTTAGCCGACACCGGCAATCAGCCCCAGCATTTT

j_call: TRBJ2-7
clone_size: -
v_call: TRBV2
d_call: -
cdr3_aa: CASKPMGASYEQYF
cdr3_nt: TGTGCCAGCAAACCCATGGGGGCCTCCTACGAGCAGTACTTC

j_call: TRBJ2-3
clone_size: -
v_call: TRBV29-1
d_call: -
cdr3_aa: CSVEGHGSGTDTQYF
cdr3_nt: TGCAGCGTTGAAGGCCATGGGAGTGGCACAGATACGCAGTATTTT

j_call: TRBJ2-1
clone_size: -
v_call: TRBV30
d_call: TRBD2
cdr3_aa: CAWRGGFYNEQFF
cdr3_nt: TGTGCCTGGAGGGGGGGGTTCTACAATGAGCAGTTCTTC

j_call: TRBJ2-7
clone_size: -
v_call: TRBV28
d_call: -
cdr3_aa: CASSLSGYEQYF
cdr3_nt: TGTGCCAGCAGTTTATCGGGCTACGAGCAGTACTTC

j_call: TRBJ2-6
clone_size: -
v_call: TRBV27
d_call: TRBD1
cdr3_aa: CASSTGQGRSGANVLTF
cdr3_nt: TGTGCCAGCAGTACGGGACAGGGTCGCTCTGGGGCCAACGTCCTGACTTTC

j_call: TRBJ1-6
clone_size: many
v_call: TRBV19
d_call: TRBD1
cdr3_aa: CASTSGYRGSYNSPLHF
cdr3_nt: TGTGCCAGTACCTCTGGGTACAGGGGCTCCTATAATTCACCCCTCCACTTT

j_call: TRBJ2-7
clone_size: -
v_call: TRBV15
d_call: TRBD1
cdr3_aa: CATSREVLQGKGGQYF
cdr3_nt: TGTGCCACCAGCAGAGAGGTCTTACAGGGTAAAGGGGGCCAGTACTTC

j_call: TRBJ2-7
clone_size: -
v_call: TRBV19
d_call: TRBD1
cdr3_aa: CASSPLQGGAYEQYF
cdr3_nt: TGTGCCAGTAGTCCCCTACAGGGGGGAGCGTACGAGCAGTACTTC

j_call: TRBJ2-3
clone_size: -
v_call: TRBV5-1
d_call: TRBD2
cdr3_aa: CASERSSGSTDTQYF
cdr3_nt: TGCGCCAGCGAGCGAAGTAGCGGGAGCACAGATACGCAGTATTTT

j_call: TRBJ2-3
clone_size: -
v_call: TRBV10-3
d_call: TRBD2
cdr3_aa: CAIGNRGGGDTQYF
cdr3_nt: TGTGCCATCGGCAATCGGGGGGGCGGGGATACGCAGTATTTT

j_call: TRBJ2-7
clone_size: -
v_call: TRBV19
d_call: TRBD1
cdr3_aa: CASTKDRWSYEQYF
cdr3_nt: TGTGCCAGTACTAAGGACAGGTGGTCCTACGAGCAGTACTTC

j_call: TRBJ2-1
clone_size: -
v_call: TRBV7-2
d_call: TRBD2
cdr3_aa: CASSHRISGAGYNEQFF
cdr3_nt: TGTGCCAGCAGCCACCGCATTAGCGGGGCCGGTTACAATGAGCAGTTCTTC

j_call: TRBJ2-7
clone_size: -
v_call: TRBV30
d_call: -
cdr3_aa: CACVRSGPYEQYF
cdr3_nt: TGTGCCTGCGTGAGGAGCGGGCCCTACGAGCAGTACTTC

j_call: TRBJ1-6
clone_size: -
v_call: TRBV19
d_call: TRBD1
cdr3_aa: CASSPGTDNSPLHF
cdr3_nt: TGTGCCAGTTCCCCCGGGACAGACAATTCACCCCTCCACTTT

j_call: TRBJ1-2
clone_size: -
v_call: TRBV30
d_call: -
cdr3_aa: CAWSVNSGYGYTF
cdr3_nt: TGTGCCTGGAGTGTAAATTCGGGCTATGGCTACACCTTC

j_call: TRBJ1-1
clone_size: -
v_call: TRBV6-5
d_call: -
cdr3_aa: CASSPEGGMNTEAFF
cdr3_nt: TGTGCCAGCAGTCCGGAAGGGGGAATGAACACTGAAGCTTTCTTT

j_call: TRBJ2-1
clone_size: -
v_call: TRBV29-1
d_call: TRBD2
cdr3_aa: CSAGLASPYNEQFF
cdr3_nt: TGCAGTGCGGGACTAGCGTCCCCCTACAATGAGCAGTTCTTC

j_call: TRBJ2-7
clone_size: -
v_call: TRBV28
d_call: TRBD2
cdr3_aa: CASSSRGGSPWDEQYF
cdr3_nt: TGTGCCAGCAGCTCCCGCGGGGGGAGCCCGTGGGACGAGCAGTACTTC

j_call: TRBJ2-1
clone_size: -
v_call: TRBV2
d_call: TRBD2
cdr3_aa: CASSGGRYLLYEQFF
cdr3_nt: TGTGCCAGCAGTGGCGGGAGATACCTTTTGTATGAGCAGTTCTTC